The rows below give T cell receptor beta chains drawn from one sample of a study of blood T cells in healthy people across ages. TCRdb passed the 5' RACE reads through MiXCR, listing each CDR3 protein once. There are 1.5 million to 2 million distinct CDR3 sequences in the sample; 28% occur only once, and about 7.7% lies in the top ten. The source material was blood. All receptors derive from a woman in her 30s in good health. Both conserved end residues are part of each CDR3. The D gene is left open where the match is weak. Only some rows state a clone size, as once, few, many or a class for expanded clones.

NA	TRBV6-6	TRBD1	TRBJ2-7	TGTGCCGCCGGTCCGGGGACAGACTACGGGCAGTACTTC	CAAGPGTDYGQYF
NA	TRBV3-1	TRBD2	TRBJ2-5	TGTGCCAGCAGCCACGGGACTAGCGGATCCCAGGGGACCCAGTACTTC	CASSHGTSGSQGTQYF
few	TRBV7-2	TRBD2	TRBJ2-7	TGTGCCAGCAGCTTAGACACTCTAGCGGGCAAAGAGACCCGGTACTTC	CASSLDTLAGKETRYF
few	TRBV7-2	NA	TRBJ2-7	TGTGCCAGCAGCAAGGACTATATGGGACGGAACGAGCAGTACTTC	CASSKDYMGRNEQYF
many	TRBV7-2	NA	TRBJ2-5	TGTGCCAGCAGCTTAGCTGGGGGTGTGGAAGAGACCCAGTACTTC	CASSLAGGVEETQYF
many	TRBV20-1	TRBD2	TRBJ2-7	TGCAGTGCTAGAGATTCGCGGAGCGGGGGGGCTCTTCAGTACTTC	CSARDSRSGGALQYF
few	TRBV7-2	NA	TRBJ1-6	TGTGCCAGCGCCGAAGGACAGTTCAATTCACCCCTCCACTTT	CASAEGQFNSPLHF
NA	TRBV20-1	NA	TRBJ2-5	TGCAGTGCTAGAGATCGCGGGACAGTGTTACAAGAGACCCAGTACTTC	CSARDRGTVLQETQYF
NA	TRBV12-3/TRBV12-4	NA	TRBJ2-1	TGTGCCAGCAGTTTTACAGCGGACAATGGGCAGTTCTTC	CASSFTADNGQFF
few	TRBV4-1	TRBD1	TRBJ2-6	TGCGCCAGCAGCCAAGATCCTAGAGGGGGACAGGGTCGGTCTGGGGCCAACGTCCTGACTTTC	CASSQDPRGGQGRSGANVLTF
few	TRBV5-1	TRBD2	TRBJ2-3	TGCGCCAGCAGCTTGCTAGCGGTGAACACAGATACGCAGTATTTT	CASSLLAVNTDTQYF
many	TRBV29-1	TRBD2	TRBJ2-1	TGCAGCGTGACCGGATTAAGCGGGAGGGCCCAGAATGAGCAGTTCTTC	CSVTGLSGRAQNEQFF
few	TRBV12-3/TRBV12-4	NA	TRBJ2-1	TGTGCCAGCGGGGCCCCGGGACGGAATAATGAGCAGTTCTTC	CASGAPGRNNEQFF
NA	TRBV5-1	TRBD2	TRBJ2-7	TGCGCCAGCAGCTCTGAACCAGCGGGAGGGAGCTCCTACGAGCAGTACTTC	CASSSEPAGGSSYEQYF
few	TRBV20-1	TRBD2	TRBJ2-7	TGCAGTGCTAGAGACGGGACTAGCGGGCACTACTACGAGCAGTACTTC	CSARDGTSGHYYEQYF
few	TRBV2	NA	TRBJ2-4	TGTGCCAGCAGGGTCCTAGAGCAGTACTTC	CASRVLEQYF
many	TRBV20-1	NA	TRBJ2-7	TGCAGTGCTACCCCACTCGGGAGAATGTACGAGCAGTACTTC	CSATPLGRMYEQYF
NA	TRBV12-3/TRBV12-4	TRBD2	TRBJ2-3	TGTGCCAGCAGTTTAGTGCGGGGGACTAGCAGCATCACAGATACGCAGTATTTT	CASSLVRGTSSITDTQYF
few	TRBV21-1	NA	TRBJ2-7	TGTGCCAGCAGCAAAGATTGGGGCGGGCCCTTCGAGCAGTACTTC	CASSKDWGGPFEQYF
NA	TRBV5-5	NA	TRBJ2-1	TGTGCCAGCAGCTTGGTTAGTAAGGTTGAGCAGTTCTTC	CASSLVSKVEQFF
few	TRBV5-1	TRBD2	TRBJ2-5	TGCGCCAGCAGCCGGGGGATCAGCGGGATAAAGGGCGAGACCCAGTACTTC	CASSRGISGIKGETQYF
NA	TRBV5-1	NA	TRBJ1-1	TGCGCCAGCAGCTTGGTGGAGGGGCCAGGGACTGAAGCTTTCTTT	CASSLVEGPGTEAFF
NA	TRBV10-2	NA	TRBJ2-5	TGCGCCAGCAGTGAGAACAGGGTGATGCTCCAAGAGACCCAGTACTTC	CASSENRVMLQETQYF
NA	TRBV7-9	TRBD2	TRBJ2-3	TGTGCCAGCAGCTCGACTAGCGGGGATCCCCCGCAGTATTTT	CASSSTSGDPPQYF
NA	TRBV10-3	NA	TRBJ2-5	TGTGCCATCAATCAGGGCTACGATCATTACTTC	CAINQGYDHYF
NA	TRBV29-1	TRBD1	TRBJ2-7	TGCAGCGTAGTGACAGGGGTGAGCTCCTACGAGCAGTACTTC	CSVVTGVSSYEQYF
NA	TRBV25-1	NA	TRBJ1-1	TGTGCCAGCAGAACGACTCGGGGCACTGAAGCTTTCTTT	CASRTTRGTEAFF
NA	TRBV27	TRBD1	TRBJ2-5	TGTGCCAGCAGTTTAATGGGACAGCAAGAGACCCAGTACTTC	CASSLMGQQETQYF
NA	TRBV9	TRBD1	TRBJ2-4	TGTGCCAGCAGCGCACCGTGGGGGACAGGGGATTCAAAAAACATTCAGTACTTC	CASSAPWGTGDSKNIQYF
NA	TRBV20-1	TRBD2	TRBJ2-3	TGCAGTGCTAGACTCGGACTAGCGGGAGTCGATACGCAGTATTTT	CSARLGLAGVDTQYF
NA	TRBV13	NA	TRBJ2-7	TGTGCCAGCAGCTTATCCGGGGTTCCGGGGTTGCAAGAGACCCGGTACTTC	CASSLSGVPGLQETRYF
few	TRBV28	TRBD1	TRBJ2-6	TGTGCCAGCAGTTTTACCGGGACAGGGTGGGCCAACGTCCTGACTTTC	CASSFTGTGWANVLTF
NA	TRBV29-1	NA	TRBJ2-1	TGCAGCGTTGGGCAGGGTGGTTTCCACAATGAGCAGTTCTTC	CSVGQGGFHNEQFF
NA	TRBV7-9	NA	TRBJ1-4	TGTGCCAGCAGCGCCCCCGGGTCAGACAATGAAAAACTGTTTTTT	CASSAPGSDNEKLFF
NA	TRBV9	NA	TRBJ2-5	TGTGCCAGCAGCACTGGGGCAGGGCTAAACCAAGAGACCCAGTACTTC	CASSTGAGLNQETQYF
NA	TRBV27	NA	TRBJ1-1	TGTGCCAGCAATTCACCGGTCCCACAGGGAAACACTGAAGCTTTCTTT	CASNSPVPQGNTEAFF
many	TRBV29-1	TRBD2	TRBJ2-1	TGCAGCGTTGTAGCGGGAGTAATCCGATCGAATGAGCAGTTCTTC	CSVVAGVIRSNEQFF
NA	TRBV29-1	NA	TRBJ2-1	TGCAGCGTTGATAGATGGGGCTCGAATGAGCAGTTCTTC	CSVDRWGSNEQFF
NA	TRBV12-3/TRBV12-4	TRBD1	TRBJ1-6	TGTGCCAGCAGTTTCTACAGGGGTTCACCCCTCCACTTT	CASSFYRGSPLHF
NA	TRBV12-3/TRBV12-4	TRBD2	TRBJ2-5	TGTGCCAGCAGTCCCGGGACTAGCGGGAGGTGGAGAGAGACCCAGTACTTC	CASSPGTSGRWRETQYF
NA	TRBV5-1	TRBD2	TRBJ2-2	TGCGCCAGCAGCTCCAGGGGACTAGCGGGAGTAGCCACCGGGGAGCTGTTTTTT	CASSSRGLAGVATGELFF
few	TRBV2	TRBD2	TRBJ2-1	TGTGCCAGCAGGCCCGGGACTAGCGGACACAATGAGCAGTTCTTC	CASRPGTSGHNEQFF
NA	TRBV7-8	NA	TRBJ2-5	TGTGCCAGCAGCTTAGATACAGGGAGGTACCAAGAGACCCAGTACTTC	CASSLDTGRYQETQYF
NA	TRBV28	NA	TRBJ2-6	TGTGCCAGCACCGAGGGCCCTGGGGCCAACGTCCTGACTTTC	CASTEGPGANVLTF
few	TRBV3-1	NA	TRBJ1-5	TGTGCCAGCAGCCATCCGTCGGTCAATCAGCCCCAGCATTTT	CASSHPSVNQPQHF
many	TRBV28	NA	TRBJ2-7	TGTGCCACCTTTCCTCGGGGGTACCCTTACGAGCAGTACTTC	CATFPRGYPYEQYF
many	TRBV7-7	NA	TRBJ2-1	TGTGCCAGCAGCTTACGGAGGGGGGTATACAATGAGCAGTTCTTC	CASSLRRGVYNEQFF
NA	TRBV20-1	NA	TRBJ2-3	TGCAGTGCTAGGCAATCATACCGGATCGACCTTTGGGGTACGCAGTATTTT	CSARQSYRIDLWGTQYF
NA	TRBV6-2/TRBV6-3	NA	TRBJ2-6	TGTGCCAGCACCCCAAGACCGAGCTCTGGGGCCAACGTCCTGACTTTC	CASTPRPSSGANVLTF
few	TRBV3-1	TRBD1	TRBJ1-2	TGTGCCAGCAGCCAAGAGTTTTCGCCAGGGGGAGGGTATGGCTACACCTTC	CASSQEFSPGGGYGYTF
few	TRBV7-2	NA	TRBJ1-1	TGTGCCACCAGCTTACGGGGTAACACTGAAGCTTTCTTT	CATSLRGNTEAFF
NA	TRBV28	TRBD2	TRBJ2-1	TGTGCCAGCAGTACCTCTAGCGGGGGGCCTGGGAATGAGCAGTTCTTC	CASSTSSGGPGNEQFF
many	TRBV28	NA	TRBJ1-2	TGTGCCAGCACCGACAGCACCTATGGCTACACCTTC	CASTDSTYGYTF